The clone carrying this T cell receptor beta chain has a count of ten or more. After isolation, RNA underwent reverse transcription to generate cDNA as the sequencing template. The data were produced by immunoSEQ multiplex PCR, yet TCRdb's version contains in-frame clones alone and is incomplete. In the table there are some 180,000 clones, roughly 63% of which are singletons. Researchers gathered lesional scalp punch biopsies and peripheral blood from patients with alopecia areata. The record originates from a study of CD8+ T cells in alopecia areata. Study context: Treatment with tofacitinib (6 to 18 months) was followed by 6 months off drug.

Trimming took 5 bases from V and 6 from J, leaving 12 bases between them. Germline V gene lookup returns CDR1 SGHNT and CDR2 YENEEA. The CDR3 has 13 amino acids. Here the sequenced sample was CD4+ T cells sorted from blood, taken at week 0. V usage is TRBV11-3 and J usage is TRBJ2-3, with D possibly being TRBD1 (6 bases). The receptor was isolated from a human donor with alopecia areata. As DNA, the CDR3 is TGTGCCAGCAGCGTAAGGCAGGGGGATACGCAGTATTTT. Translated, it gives CASSVRQGDTQYF.